This T cell receptor (beta chain) was identified during a study of T cell changes during pregnancy in multiple sclerosis. Profiled with immunoSEQ multiplex PCR; TCRdb holds only in-frame clones, not every one. The sample contains fewer than 140,000 clones, roughly nine tenths of which appear only once. The starting material was peripheral blood, obtained before pregnancy. The receptor comes from a female donor with multiple sclerosis, enrolled in a pregnancy study.

DNA for the CDR3: TGTGCCAGCAGCAGCAGGGTATCCGTCACAGATACGCAGTATTTT. Residues: CASSSRVSVTDTQYF. The chain combines TRBV13 with TRBJ2-3; D is perhaps TRBD1 (5 bases). Germline V gene lookup returns CDR1 PRHDT and CDR2 FYEKMQ (reference sequence). The length of the CDR3 is 15 residues. Trimming took 5 bases from V and 2 from J, leaving 14 bases between them.